Listed below are T cell receptor beta chains from one sample, sequenced in a study of response to subunit inactivated influenza vaccine. One entry per CDR3 protein results from TCRdb running MiXCR on the RT-PCR reads. The sample holds roughly 500,000 distinct CDR3 sequences, 16% seen once. Material: CD4+ T cells sorted from PBMCs, obtained about 24 months after vaccination. These receptors were collected from a man in his fifties or sixties who received an inactivated influenza vaccine. The CDR3 runs from the conserved cysteine through the conserved F or W. The D gene is left open where the match is weak. Rows may omit the clone size; those that give it use once, few, many or a size class.

TRBV11-2	few	TRBJ2-3	-	CASSLEGGGAGTQYF	TGTGCCAGCAGCTTAGAAGGGGGGGGTGCCGGTACGCAGTATTTT
TRBV9	-	TRBJ2-1	-	CASSVGVQGEQFF	TGTGCCAGCAGCGTAGGTGTCCAGGGTGAGCAGTTCTTC
TRBV15	-	TRBJ1-5	-	CATSRDIPSQPQHF	TGTGCCACCAGCAGGGACATCCCCAGTCAGCCCCAGCATTTT
TRBV7-2	few	TRBJ2-3	TRBD1	CASSSQGVNTQYF	TGTGCCAGCAGCTCACAGGGGGTTAATACGCAGTATTTT
TRBV12-3/TRBV12-4	many	TRBJ2-7	-	CASSLLTHEQYF	TGTGCCAGCAGTTTACTGACCCACGAGCAGTACTTC
TRBV30	few	TRBJ2-3	-	CAWSVGNTQYF	TGTGCCTGGAGTGTGGGGAATACGCAGTATTTT
TRBV18	-	TRBJ1-1	-	CASSPPGGSATEAFF	TGTGCCAGCTCACCACCGGGCGGGTCGGCCACTGAAGCTTTCTTT
TRBV20-1	-	TRBJ2-1	-	CSASLIFGNEQFF	TGCAGTGCTAGTTTAATTTTTGGGAATGAGCAGTTCTTC
TRBV27	-	TRBJ2-1	TRBD2	CASSLVPGLAGYNEQFF	TGTGCCAGCAGTTTAGTTCCGGGACTAGCGGGGTACAATGAGCAGTTCTTC
TRBV7-9	many	TRBJ2-7	TRBD2	CASSLAPPSGGAEQYF	TGTGCCAGCAGCTTAGCCCCTCCTAGCGGGGGGGCAGAGCAGTACTTC
TRBV5-1	few	TRBJ2-4	-	CASSSYRTGGENIQYF	TGCGCCAGCAGCTCATATCGGACAGGAGGGGAAAACATTCAGTACTTC
TRBV4-3	many	TRBJ2-1	-	CASSHGPGYNEQFF	TGCGCCAGCAGCCACGGACCCGGATACAATGAGCAGTTCTTC
TRBV15	-	TRBJ2-7	-	CATSPLPRRDGIYEQYF	TGTGCCACCAGCCCTCTCCCCCGGCGGGATGGAATCTACGAGCAGTACTTC
TRBV11-2	-	TRBJ2-7	TRBD2	CASSLTSGIAYEQYF	TGTGCCAGCAGCTTAACTAGCGGAATTGCCTACGAGCAGTACTTC
TRBV5-1	-	TRBJ2-1	TRBD2	CASSLGALAGGRHEQFF	TGCGCCAGCAGCTTGGGCGCCCTAGCGGGAGGGAGGCATGAGCAGTTCTTC
TRBV5-1	-	TRBJ1-1	-	CASSISQAGTEAFF	TGCGCCAGCAGCATATCCCAGGCCGGGACTGAAGCTTTCTTT
TRBV6-5	-	TRBJ2-7	TRBD1	CASSYLDRGAEQYF	TGTGCCAGCAGTTACTTGGACAGGGGAGCCGAGCAGTACTTC
TRBV30	-	TRBJ2-7	TRBD1	CAWSARGQGGVYEQYF	TGTGCCTGGAGTGCCCGAGGACAGGGGGGGGTGTACGAGCAGTACTTC
TRBV4-3	-	TRBJ1-6	-	CASSPEGSSYNSPLHF	TGCGCCAGCAGCCCGGAGGGGAGTTCTTATAATTCACCCCTCCACTTT
TRBV18	few	TRBJ2-7	TRBD2	CASSPVAGTTVIYEQYF	TGTGCCAGCTCACCAGTCGCCGGGACTACGGTAATCTACGAGCAGTACTTC